One sample yielded the 11 T cell receptor beta chains listed below, sequenced in a study of T cells in Graves' hyperthyroidism and ophthalmopathy. RNA transcripts served as the template for amplifying TCR beta CDR3 regions. TCR CDR3 underwent first-round RT-PCR with the HTBI primer set. TCRdb passed the multiplex PCR reads through MiXCR, listing each CDR3 protein once. The sample yields 400,000 to 600,000 distinct CDR3 sequences, more than 20% seen once. The sequencing sample was made of blood. These receptors originate from a man younger than 35 with Graves' hyperthyroidism.

This clonotype was counted only a few times. This chain uses TRBV6-1 with TRBJ2-7; TRBD1 is a possible D gene (5 bases). The V end lost 8 bases, the J end lost 5 bases, and 16 bases lay between the germline ends. Germline CDR1 is MNHNS and CDR2 is SASEGT. The CDR3 is 13 amino acids. The CDR3 protein is CASRIQGKDEQYF. The CDR3 nucleotides are TGTGCCAGCCGTATTCAGGGAAAGGACGAGCAGTACTTC.

The rearrangement joins TRBV29-1 to TRBJ2-7, with TRBD2 matching over 8 bases. Per the germline V gene, CDR1 is SQVTM and CDR2 is ANQGSEA. CDR3 length: 13 residues. The V and J ends lost 4 bases and 5 bases, in that order; junction bases with no gene match: 7. This CDR3 reads CSVGTGGPHEQYF. The DNA for the CDR3 is TGCAGCGTTGGTACGGGGGGGCCCCACGAGCAGTACTTC.

There are many counts of this clonotype. The rearrangement uses TRBV19 and TRBJ1-1; D is perhaps TRBD1 (6 bases). V shed 0 bases and J shed 0 bases, with 20 bases lying between them. The CDR3 length is 19 residues. Looked up from germline, CDR1 is LNHDA and CDR2 is SQIVND (reference sequence). The CDR3 nucleotides are TGTGCCAGTAGTATAGAGCCCATTTACTTTCGACAGGTGAACACTGAAGCTTTCTTT. This codes for CASSIEPIYFRQVNTEAFF.

This clonotype was seen many times. This chain joins TRBV19 and TRBJ1-1; no clear D. The CDR3 spans 15 residues. Per germline, CDR1 LNHDA and CDR2 SQIVND (reference sequence). With 5 bases removed from V and 1 base from J, the gap between germline ends came to 14 bases. The CDR3 protein is CASSGAGRKNTEAFF. CDR3 sequence (DNA): TGTGCCAGTAGTGGTGCCGGGCGGAAGAACACTGAAGCTTTCTTT.

Note on this clonotype: A read error may be the cause here, since a much bigger clone is one base away. The conserved final phenylalanine or tryptophan is absent from the CDR3, which likely points to a read error. The chain recombines TRBV6-1 with TRBJ1-5, with 9 bases aligning to TRBD1. Germline V gene data show CDR1 as MNHNS and CDR2 as SASEGT. The junction had 6 bases not matched to a gene; V was cut back by 1 base and J by 5 bases. The CDR3 extends over 16 amino acids. This chain's CDR3 is CASSEVNRGPYQPQHY. The CDR3 bases are TGTGCCAGCAGTGAAGTGAACAGGGGGCCCTATCAGCCCCAGCATTAT.

This clonotype has just a few counts. The rearrangement uses TRBV30 and TRBJ2-7; TRBD1 matches at 7 bases. Trimming at V came to 3 bases and at J to 3 bases, leaving 5 bases not matched to a gene. The CDR3 consists of 13 residues. Germline-derived CDR1 and CDR2 are GTSNPN and SVGIG (reference sequence). CDR3 residues: CAWRSGQYYEQYF. The DNA for the CDR3 is TGTGCCTGGAGGTCGGGACAGTACTACGAGCAGTACTTC. The variable domain in full, completed from reference TRBV30 and TRBJ2-7, reads SQTIHQWPATLVQPVGSPLSLECTVEGTSNPNLYWYRQAAGRGLQLLFYSVGIGQISSEVPQNLSASRPQDRQFILSSKKLLLSDSGFYLCAWRSGQYYEQYFGPGTRLTVT.

The table lists this clonotype with many counts. The V gene is TRBV11-2, the J gene TRBJ2-2, with D possibly being TRBD1 (6 bases). The CDR3 loop spans 16 amino acids. Germline V gives CDR1 SGHAT, CDR2 FQNNGV. V was shortened by 0 bases and J by 5 bases, with 13 bases between the two germline ends. The chain's CDR3 is CASSLEWTDQTGELFF. The DNA for the CDR3 is TGTGCCAGCAGCTTAGAATGGACAGACCAAACCGGGGAGCTGTTTTTT.

The chain couples TRBV20-1 to TRBJ1-1; no clear D. Germline-derived CDR1 and CDR2 are DFQATT and SNEGSKA (reference sequence). V lost 8 bases, J lost 0 bases, and 10 bases lay in between. The CDR3 loop spans 12 amino acids. CDR3 nucleotides: TGCAGTATTACACCTTTGAACACTGAAGCTTTCTTT. Translation: CSITPLNTEAFF.

Many counts were recorded for this clonotype. J is TRBJ1-1 and V is TRBV6-1, with D unresolved. Germline CDR1 reads MNHNS; CDR2 reads SASEGT. The germline V and J ends were trimmed by 7 bases and 0 bases, with 12 bases remaining between them. The length of the CDR3 is 14 residues. CDR3 protein: CASNPTSLNTEAFF. The DNA of the CDR3 is TGTGCCAGCAATCCGACAAGTTTGAACACTGAAGCTTTCTTT.

CDR3 residues: CAIRTDLYGYTF. In nucleotides, the CDR3 is TGTGCCATCCGGACAGACCTCTATGGCTACACCTTC. The chain joins TRBV10-3 to TRBJ1-2, with D tentatively TRBD1 (6 bases). From germline, CDR1 is ENHRY and CDR2 SYGVKD. This CDR3 has 12 residues. V was cut by 8 bases and J by 4 bases, with 11 bases left in between.

This clonotype was detected only a few times. The chain couples TRBV11-1 to TRBJ2-2; the D gene could be TRBD1 or TRBD2 (5 bases each). This CDR3 comprises 16 residues. Germline loops: CDR1 SGHAT, CDR2 FQDESV (reference sequence). Trimming pared 7 bases from V and 4 bases from J, leaving 19 bases between. Here the CDR3 reads CASTPLGRDLTGELFF. The CDR3 region has the DNA TGTGCCAGCACCCCTCTCGGCAGGGACCTCACCGGGGAGCTGTTTTTT. The variable domain in full, completed from reference TRBV11-1 and TRBJ2-2, reads EAEVAQSPRYKITEKSQAVAFWCDPISGHATLYWYRQILGQGPELLVQFQDESVVDDSQLPKDRFSAERLKGVDSTLKIQPAELGDSAMYLCASTPLGRDLTGELFFGEGSRLTVL.